Listed below are T cell receptor beta chains from one sample, sequenced in a study of shared clonotypes between healthy human individuals. The assay was immunoSEQ multiplex PCR, and TCRdb's table has in-frame clones only and misses some. The data contain 2 million or so clones, 85% to 95% of them singletons. The sequenced sample was naive CD4+ T cells sorted from blood. The receptor set was obtained from a man younger than 30 in good health. Both conserved end residues are part of each CDR3. Fields, in order: V gene, D gene, J gene, CDR3 length, clone size, CDR3 DNA, CDR3 protein. The D gene is left open where the match is weak. Some rows have no size entry. The others give once, few or many, or a class for an expanded clone.

>TRBV15|TRBD2|TRBJ2-1|14|-
TGTGCCACCAGAGAGCGAGCGGGGTACAATGAGCAGTTCTTC
CATRERAGYNEQFF
>TRBV11-2|TRBD1|TRBJ1-2|14|-
TGTGCCAGCAGTCCCCAAAGGACAGGGGGAGGCTACACCTTC
CASSPQRTGGGYTF
>TRBV5-1|TRBD1|TRBJ1-6|16|-
TGCGCCAGCAGCTGGGGACAGGGGACCGTAAGTGTACCCCTCCACTTT
CASSWGQGTVSVPLHF
>TRBV10-3|-|TRBJ1-2|14|-
TGTGCCATCAGTGAGTCTGGGGGGGACTATGGCTACACCTTC
CAISESGGDYGYTF
>TRBV9|TRBD2|TRBJ2-2|16|-
TGTGCCAGCAGCGCCGCCGGGACTAGATATACCGGGGAGCTGTTTTTT
CASSAAGTRYTGELFF
>TRBV10-3|TRBD1|TRBJ2-1|14|-
TGTGCCATCAGTGAGAGCGCCCCGACAGGGCTCAAGGTCTTC
CAISESAPTGLKVF
>TRBV11-3|TRBD2|TRBJ2-7|16|-
TGTGCCAGCAGCTTAGGATGGCGGGAGGGCCCATACGAGCAGTACTTC
CASSLGWREGPYEQYF
>TRBV6-5|TRBD1|TRBJ1-1|14|-
TGTGCCAGCAGGCCCTTTCCAGGGGGCACTGAAGCTTTCTTT
CASRPFPGGTEAFF
>TRBV5-8|-|TRBJ2-7|15|-
TGTGCCAGCAGCTTGGTCCAGCAGGGTACCTACGAGCAGTACTTC
CASSLVQQGTYEQYF
>TRBV19|-|TRBJ1-5|15|-
TGTGCCAGTAGTATCGGGACGGATAGCAATCAGCCCCAGCATTTT
CASSIGTDSNQPQHF
>TRBV5-1|-|TRBJ1-1|15|-
TGCGCCAGCAGCTTGGTCGGGCTGGAGGACACTGAAGCTTTCTTT
CASSLVGLEDTEAFF
>TRBV7-2|TRBD2|TRBJ2-7|13|-
TGTGCCAGCAGCTTGGGACTAGCGGGTGGGCAGTACTTC
CASSLGLAGGQYF
>TRBV21-1|-|TRBJ2-3|16|-
TGTGCCAGCAGCCTGGAGGCAGTGTGGGGCACAGATACGCAGTATTTT
CASSLEAVWGTDTQYF
>TRBV28|TRBD1|TRBJ1-6|15|once
TGTGCCAGCAGTCACTACCGGGACAGGGGTTCACCCCTCCACTTT
CASSHYRDRGSPLHF
>TRBV2|TRBD1|TRBJ1-2|15|-
TGTGCCAGCAGCATAGCGGGACAGGGGGCCTATGGCTACACCTTC
CASSIAGQGAYGYTF
>TRBV4-3|TRBD1|TRBJ2-3|15|-
TGCGCCAGCAGCCTCCGGACAGGGATCACAGATACGCAGTATTTT
CASSLRTGITDTQYF
>TRBV4-1|-|TRBJ1-1|16|-
TGCGCCAGCAGCCACTTGGAGGCGGCACTGAACACTGAAGCTTTCTTT
CASSHLEAALNTEAFF
>TRBV10-2|-|TRBJ2-1|13|once
TGCGCCAGCAGTGAGTGGGGAGCGGGCGAGCAGTTCTTC
CASSEWGAGEQFF
>TRBV5-1|-|TRBJ1-1|14|-
TGCGCCAGCAGCTTACAGGACAGGAACACTGAAGCTTTCTTT
CASSLQDRNTEAFF
>TRBV7-9|TRBD1|TRBJ2-7|16|-
TGTGCCAGCAGCCCCTGGGACAGGGGGAACAACTACGAGCAGTACTTC
CASSPWDRGNNYEQYF
>TRBV19|TRBD1|TRBJ2-7|15|-
TGTGCCAGTAGCGGGCCGGTGGACAGGGGACACGAGCAGTACTTC
CASSGPVDRGHEQYF
>TRBV11-2|TRBD1|TRBJ2-5|16|-
TGTGCCAGCAGCCCGAGGGGACAGGGTTATATAGAGACCCAGTACTTC
CASSPRGQGYIETQYF
>TRBV13|TRBD2|TRBJ2-7|14|-
TGTGCCAGCAGCCTCCGGGGGAGCGGGAGCGAGCAGTACTTC
CASSLRGSGSEQYF
>TRBV29-1|TRBD1|TRBJ1-1|14|-
TGCAGCGTCCTACAGGGGGATAGGAACACTGAAGCTTTCTTT
CSVLQGDRNTEAFF
>TRBV7-9|-|TRBJ2-2|14|-
TGTGCCTCGAGGGGGATAACGAACACCGGGGAGCTGTTTTTT
CASRGITNTGELFF
>TRBV7-2|-|TRBJ2-7|12|-
TGTGCCAGCAGCTTTGGGGGGCGGGAGCAGTACTTC
CASSFGGREQYF
>TRBV11-3|TRBD1|TRBJ1-2|13|-
TGTGCCGGTAACAGGGGGCTGGTGGAGGGCTACACCTTC
CAGNRGLVEGYTF
>TRBV5-1|-|TRBJ2-5|17|-
TGCGCCAGCAACACATTACCCCCCGGGTCAACACAAGAGACCCAGTACTTC
CASNTLPPGSTQETQYF
>TRBV15|-|TRBJ2-7|13|-
TGTGCCACCAGCGCTAGCGAGGCCTACGAGCAGTACTTC
CATSASEAYEQYF
>TRBV18|-|TRBJ1-4|15|-
TGTGCCAGCTCACCACCGTCCGGCGGGAATGAAAAACTGTTTTTT
CASSPPSGGNEKLFF
>TRBV9|-|TRBJ1-4|12|-
TGTGCCAGCAGCGTTGACGGGGAAAAACTGTTTTTT
CASSVDGEKLFF
>TRBV25-1|-|TRBJ2-2|15|-
TGTGCCAGCAGTGTTGGCGTAATAAACACCGGGGAGCTGTTTTTT
CASSVGVINTGELFF
>TRBV2|-|TRBJ1-6|14|-
TGTGCCAGCAACCCCGGGCCTAATAATTCACCCCTCCACTTT
CASNPGPNNSPLHF